Listed here is a single T cell receptor (beta chain). The antigen remains unidentified. The data originate from a study of beta chain features in type 1 diabetes. Looking at the study overall: Age and gender were similar between patients and healthy donors, as were cell yields. Sorted cells numbering approximately 110,000,000 were examined across all samples. Overall study results and limits: Type 1 diabetes patients showed a moderate but significant shortening of TCRB CDR3s in all four CD4+ subsets.

Every isolated RNA sample was fully reverse transcribed, so sequencing captured expressed TCRB transcripts. Profiling relied on immunoSEQ multiplex PCR, and the TCRdb table lists in-frame clones only, not all of them. The data show about 180,000 clones, with less than 15% seen just once and 0.62% held by the top ten. The CDR3 sequence is 13 residues long. Trimming cost V 0 bases and J 3 bases, with 8 bases left between them. Looked up from germline, CDR1 is GTSNPN and CDR2 is SVGIG (reference sequence). By way of CD45RO/CCR7/CD25/CD127/CD95/CD27, the CD4+ regulatory, stem cell-like memory, central memory and naive cells were sorted.

Sequencing was carried out using central memory CD4+ T cells from blood. The chain recombines TRBV30 with TRBJ1-1, with TRBD1 as a possible D gene (5 bases). This clonotype was sampled from a woman younger than 35 in good health. CDR3 region: CAWSVQADTEAFF. The CDR3 DNA is TGTGCCTGGAGTGTACAGGCTGACACTGAAGCTTTCTTT.